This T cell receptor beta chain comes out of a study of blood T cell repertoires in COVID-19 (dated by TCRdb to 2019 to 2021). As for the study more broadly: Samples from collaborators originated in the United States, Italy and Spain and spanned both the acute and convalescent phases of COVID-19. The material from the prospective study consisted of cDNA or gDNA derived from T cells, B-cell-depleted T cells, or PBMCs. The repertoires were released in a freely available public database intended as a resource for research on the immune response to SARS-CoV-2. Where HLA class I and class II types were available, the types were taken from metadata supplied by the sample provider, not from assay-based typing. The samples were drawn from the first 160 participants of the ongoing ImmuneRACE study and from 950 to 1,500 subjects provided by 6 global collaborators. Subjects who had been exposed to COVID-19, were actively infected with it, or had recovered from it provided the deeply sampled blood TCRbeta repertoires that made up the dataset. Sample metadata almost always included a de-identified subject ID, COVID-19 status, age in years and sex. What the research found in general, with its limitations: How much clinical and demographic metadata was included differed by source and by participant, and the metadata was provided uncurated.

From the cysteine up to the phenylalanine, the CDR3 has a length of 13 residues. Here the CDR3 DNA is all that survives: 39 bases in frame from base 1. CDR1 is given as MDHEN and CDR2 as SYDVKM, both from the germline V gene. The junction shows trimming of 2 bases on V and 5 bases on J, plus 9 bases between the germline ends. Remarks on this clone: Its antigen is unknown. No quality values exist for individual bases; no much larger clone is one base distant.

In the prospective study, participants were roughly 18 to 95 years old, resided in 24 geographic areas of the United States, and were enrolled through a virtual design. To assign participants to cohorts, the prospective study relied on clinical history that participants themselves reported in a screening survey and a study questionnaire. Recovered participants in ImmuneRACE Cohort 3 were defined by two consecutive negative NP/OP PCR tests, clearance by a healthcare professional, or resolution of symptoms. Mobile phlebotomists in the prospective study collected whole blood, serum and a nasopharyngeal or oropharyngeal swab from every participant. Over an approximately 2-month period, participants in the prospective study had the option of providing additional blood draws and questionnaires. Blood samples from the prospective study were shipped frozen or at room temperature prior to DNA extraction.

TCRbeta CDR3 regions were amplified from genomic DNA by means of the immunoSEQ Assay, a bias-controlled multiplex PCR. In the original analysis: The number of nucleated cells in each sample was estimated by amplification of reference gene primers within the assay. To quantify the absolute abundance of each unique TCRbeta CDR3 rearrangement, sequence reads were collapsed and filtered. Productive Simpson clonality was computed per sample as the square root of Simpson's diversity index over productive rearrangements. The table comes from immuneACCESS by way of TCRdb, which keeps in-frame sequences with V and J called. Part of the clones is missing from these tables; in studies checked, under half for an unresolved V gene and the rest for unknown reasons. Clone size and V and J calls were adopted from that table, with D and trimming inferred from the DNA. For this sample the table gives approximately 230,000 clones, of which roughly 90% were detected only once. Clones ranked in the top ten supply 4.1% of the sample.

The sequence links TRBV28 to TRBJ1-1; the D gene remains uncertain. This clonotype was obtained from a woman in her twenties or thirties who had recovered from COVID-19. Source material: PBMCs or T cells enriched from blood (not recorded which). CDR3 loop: CASSLGSETEAFF. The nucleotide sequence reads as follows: TGTGCCAGCAGTTTAGGGAGTGAAACTGAAGCTTTCTTT.